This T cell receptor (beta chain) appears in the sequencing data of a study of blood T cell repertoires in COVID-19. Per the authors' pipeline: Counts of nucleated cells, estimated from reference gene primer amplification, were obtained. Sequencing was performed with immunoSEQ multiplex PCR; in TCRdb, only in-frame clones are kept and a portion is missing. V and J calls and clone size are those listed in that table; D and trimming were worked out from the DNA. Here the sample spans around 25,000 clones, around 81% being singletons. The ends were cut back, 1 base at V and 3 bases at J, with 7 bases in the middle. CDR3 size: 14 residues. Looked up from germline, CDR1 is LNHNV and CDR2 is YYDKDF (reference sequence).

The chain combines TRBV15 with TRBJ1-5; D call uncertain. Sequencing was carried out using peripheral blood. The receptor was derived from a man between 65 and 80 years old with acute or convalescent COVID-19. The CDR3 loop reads CATSRGLYNQPQHF. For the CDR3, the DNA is TGTGCCACCAGCAGAGGTTTGTACAATCAGCCCCAGCATTTT.